The 27 T cell receptor beta chains below were found in one sample sequenced in a study of beta chain features in type 1 diabetes. TCRB transcripts that were expressed got sequenced, as all of the isolated RNA had been reverse transcribed. The assay was immunoSEQ multiplex PCR, and TCRdb's table has in-frame clones only and misses some. The sample has more than 150,000 clones, about 13% seen once. The specimen sequenced was central memory CD4+ T cells from blood. These receptor sequences come from a young woman in good health.

The chain has TRBV2 and TRBJ1-1, with 9 bases fitting TRBD1. Germline CDR1 reads SNHLY; CDR2 reads FYNNEI. Trimming removed 3 bases from V and 10 bases from J; junction bases left unmatched: 6. The CDR3 runs to 13 residues. CDR3 amino acids: CASSENRGRVAFF. The CDR3, as DNA: TGTGCCAGCAGTGAGAACAGGGGGCGCGTAGCTTTCTTT.

The J gene is TRBJ2-7, the V gene TRBV9, with D possibly matching TRBD2 (5 bases). Germline values: CDR1 SGDLS, CDR2 YYNGEE. Trimming pared 0 bases from V and 4 bases from J, leaving 14 bases between. This CDR3 is built from 15 residues. This chain's CDR3 is CASSVEGASGYEQYF. The CDR3 nucleotides are TGTGCCAGCAGCGTAGAGGGAGCGTCCGGTTACGAGCAGTACTTC.

The table lists this clone with a few counts. The V and J genes are TRBV9 and TRBJ1-1, with TRBD1 identical over 7 bases. This CDR3 is built from 16 residues. Germline CDR1 is SGDLS and CDR2 is YYNGEE. V dropped 4 bases and J dropped 0; count of bases not matched to a gene: 9. The CDR3 reads CASSLRHGTVNTEAFF. CDR3 sequence (DNA): TGTGCCAGCAGCCTCCGCCATGGGACAGTGAACACTGAAGCTTTCTTT.

The rearrangement links TRBV6-1 to TRBJ2-3; D not certain. The CDR3 spans 13 residues. Germline loops: CDR1 MNHNS, CDR2 SASEGT. V dropped 8 bases and J dropped 2 bases, with 11 bases sitting between them. CDR3: CASSTTYTDTQYF. The CDR3 bases are TGTGCCAGCTCTACTACTTACACAGATACGCAGTATTTT.

This clone was detected a few times. The V gene is TRBV11-2, the J gene TRBJ2-7; the D is unclear. Between the trimmed V and J ends, which lost 6 bases and 7 bases, there was a span of 10 bases. Germline values: CDR1 SGHAT, CDR2 FQNNGV. The CDR3 loop spans 11 amino acids. The CDR3 bases are TGTGCCAGCAGACTATTTGGGGAGCAGTACTTC. Translation: CASRLFGEQYF.

The chain is built from TRBV28 and TRBJ2-2, with TRBD2 identical over 10 bases. V shed 6 bases, J shed 8 bases, and the junction held 15 bases outside the gene matches. The CDR3 is 17 amino acids. In germline, CDR1 is MDHEN, CDR2 SYDVKM. The CDR3 here is CASSPKTSGYNLGELFF. The DNA for the CDR3 is TGTGCCAGCAGCCCAAAGACTAGCGGGTACAACCTGGGGGAGCTGTTTTTT. Full variable domain (outside the CDR3, taken from reference TRBV28 and TRBJ2-2): DVKVTQSSRYLVKRTGEKVFLECVQDMDHENMFWYRQDPGLGLRLIYFSYDVKMKEKGDIPEGYSVSREKKERFSLILESASTNQTSMYLCASSPKTSGYNLGELFFGEGSRLTVL.

The chain is built from TRBV7-2 and TRBJ2-5; 8 bases align to TRBD1. V shed 0 bases and J 4 bases; nucleotides not matched to a gene: 7. Germline lookup yields CDR1 SGHTA and CDR2 FQGNSA. The length of the CDR3 is 16 residues. CDR3 sequence (DNA): TGTGCCAGCAGCTTAGCCGGCAGGGGGCAGTTAGAGACCCAGTACTTC. It encodes CASSLAGRGQLETQYF.

The V and J genes are TRBV28 and TRBJ1-2, with D maybe TRBD1 (5 bases). CDR3 length equals 13 residues. In germline, CDR1 is MDHEN, CDR2 SYDVKM. The germline V and J ends were trimmed by 1 base and 6 bases, with 9 bases remaining between them. DNA of the CDR3: TGTGCCAGCAGTTTATTACAGGCAAATGGCTACACCTTC. Encoded protein: CASSLLQANGYTF.

The sample holds a few counts of this clone. The chain recombines TRBV28 with TRBJ1-5; D not certain. The CDR3 totals 12 residues. CDR1 and CDR2 from the germline V gene are MDHEN and SYDVKM. The germline V and J ends were trimmed by 3 bases and 5 bases, with 5 bases remaining between them. This CDR3 reads CASSLRDQPQHF. In nucleotides, the CDR3 is TGTGCCAGCAGTTTGAGGGATCAGCCCCAGCATTTT.

This clone was picked up a small number of times. The rearrangement uses TRBV29-1 and TRBJ2-1; 8 positions match TRBD2. After removal of 6 bases from V and 0 bases from J, the junction contained 7 bases not matched to a gene. The CDR3 totals 15 residues. Germline V gene sequence: CDR1 SQVTM, CDR2 ANQGSEA. Here the CDR3 reads CSVRLSGSSYNEQFF. The CDR3 region has the DNA TGCAGCGTACGGCTAAGCGGGAGCTCCTACAATGAGCAGTTCTTC.

This clone was recorded a few times. The rearrangement uses TRBV5-1 and TRBJ2-5; D is unclear. This CDR3 is 15 amino acids long. V was clipped by 0 bases and J by 3 bases, with 12 bases between them. Germline V CDR1 and CDR2: SGHRS, YFSETQ. CDR3 coding DNA: TGCGCCAGCAGCTTGGTCCGCCAACCGGAAGAGACCCAGTACTTC. Its translation is CASSLVRQPEETQYF.

In its sample, this clone was seen a few times. The chain links TRBV28 to TRBJ1-2; perhaps TRBD1 as D (6 bases). Germline loops: CDR1 MDHEN, CDR2 SYDVKM. V was trimmed by 5 bases and J by 4 bases, leaving 17 bases between them. This CDR3 contains 15 residues. CDR3 protein: CASSPETGKIYGYTF. CDR3 in DNA: TGTGCCAGCAGTCCAGAAACAGGGAAGATCTATGGCTACACCTTC.

This clone was seen a few times. The rearrangement uses TRBV30 and TRBJ2-1, with D uncertain. Germline V gene lookup returns CDR1 GTSNPN and CDR2 SVGIG (reference sequence). The CDR3 extends over 13 amino acids. The V and J ends lost 3 bases and 3 bases respectively, with 9 bases between them. CDR3 nucleotides: TGTGCCTGGAGGGAGAAGGTCTACAATGAGCAGTTCTTC. Translating gives CAWREKVYNEQFF.

This clone was observed a few times. The V call is TRBV2, the J call TRBJ1-5; D gene uncertain. Per the germline V gene, CDR1 is SNHLY and CDR2 is FYNNEI. CDR3 length: 14 residues. Trimming pared 1 base from V and 4 bases from J, leaving 8 bases between. The CDR3 DNA is TGTGCCAGCAGTGAAGGGACTACGAATCAGCCCCAGCATTTT. Translating gives CASSEGTTNQPQHF.

This clone has only a few counts. The chain employs TRBV7-9 and TRBJ2-7; TRBD1 aligns across 10 bases. V shed 4 bases and J 2 bases; nucleotides not matched to a gene: 8. The CDR3 covers 16 residues. In germline, CDR1 is SEHNR, CDR2 FQNEAQ (reference sequence). CDR3 in amino acids: CASSSHPGQGTYEQYF. CDR3 bases: TGTGCCAGCAGCTCGCATCCGGGACAGGGGACCTACGAGCAGTACTTC.

The chain recombines TRBV23-1 with TRBJ2-7; D call uncertain. TRBV23-1 is reported as an ORF; its role is uncertain. This CDR3 spans 15 amino acids. Between the trimmed V and J ends, which lost 0 bases and 0 bases, there was a span of 9 bases. The CDR3 DNA sequence: TGCGCCAGCAGTCAATCGATAGCACTCTCCTACGAGCAGTACTTC. This translates into CASSQSIALSYEQYF.

The rearrangement joins TRBV18 to TRBJ2-5; 7 nucleotides agree with TRBD2. V was clipped by 3 bases and J by 2 bases; unmatched bases: 9. Germline-derived CDR1 and CDR2 are KGHSH and LQKENI. This CDR3 comprises 16 residues. This CDR3 reads CASSPAGVTGQETQYF. The CDR3 coding sequence is TGTGCCAGCTCACCGGCGGGGGTAACAGGTCAAGAGACCCAGTACTTC.

This chain links TRBV9 with TRBJ2-1; 12 bases map to TRBD2. This CDR3 is 15 amino acids long. V trimming: 4 bases; J trimming: 9 bases; junction bases outside the gene matches: 8. CDR1 SGDLS and CDR2 YYNGEE come from the germline V gene. CDR3 region: CASSPRLAGVSEQFF. Here the CDR3 DNA reads TGTGCCAGCAGCCCCCGACTAGCGGGAGTTTCTGAGCAGTTCTTC.

This clone was recorded a few times. J is TRBJ2-3 and V is TRBV19, with 7 bases aligning to TRBD1. Germline CDR1 reads LNHDA; CDR2 reads SQIVND (reference sequence). This CDR3 spans 15 amino acids. V was clipped by 7 bases and J by 2 bases; unmatched bases: 9. The CDR3 region is CASTRQGYFTDTQYF. CDR3 sequence (DNA): TGTGCCAGTACCCGACAGGGATACTTCACAGATACGCAGTATTTT.

The V and J genes are TRBV9 and TRBJ1-1, with a weak D call TRBD1 (5 bases). In germline, CDR1 is SGDLS, CDR2 YYNGEE. This CDR3 comprises 12 residues. Trimming removed 3 bases from V and 7 bases from J, with 10 bases in between. CDR3 amino acids: CASSALRGEAFF. In nucleotides, the CDR3 is TGTGCCAGCAGCGCATTAAGGGGTGAAGCTTTCTTT.

The chain employs TRBV7-8 and TRBJ2-1; 7 nucleotides line up with TRBD2. Unmatched junction bases numbered 7, after V lost 1 base and J lost 7 bases. CDR1 is SGHVS and CDR2 is FQNEAQ in the germline V gene. The CDR3 spans 15 residues. This CDR3 reads CASSLGGNGRNEQFF. CDR3 in DNA: TGTGCCAGCAGCTTAGGGGGAAACGGGAGGAATGAGCAGTTCTTC.

In this sample, this clone turned up a few times. The V gene is TRBV29-1, the J gene TRBJ1-2, with 9 bases aligning to TRBD1. V shed 7 bases, J shed 0 bases, and the junction held 9 bases outside the gene matches. The CDR3 covers 15 residues. Germline lookup yields CDR1 SQVTM and CDR2 ANQGSEA. The CDR3, as DNA: TGCAGCGCCTCGGACAGGGGCTCCCCTAACTATGGCTACACCTTC. Protein: CSASDRGSPNYGYTF.

The rearrangement links TRBV7-9 to TRBJ1-4; D possibly corresponds to TRBD1 (6 bases). Germline lookup yields CDR1 SEHNR and CDR2 FQNEAQ (reference sequence). The CDR3 loop spans 13 amino acids. V lost 8 bases and J 7 bases, leaving 14 bases between the germline ends. The CDR3 nucleotides are TGTGCCAGCCGACCGACAGGTTCTGAAAAACTGTTTTTT. This gives the protein CASRPTGSEKLFF.

The sample holds a few counts of this clone. The J gene is TRBJ2-4, the V gene TRBV28; 7 bases line up with TRBD2. Germline values: CDR1 MDHEN, CDR2 SYDVKM. J was trimmed by 0 bases and V by 5 bases; bases with no gene match: 4. This CDR3 is 15 amino acids long. The chain's CDR3 is CASSKAGSAKNIQYF. Written as DNA, the CDR3 is TGTGCCAGCAGTAAAGCGGGGTCAGCCAAAAACATTCAGTACTTC. Together with reference TRBV28 and TRBJ2-4, the CDR3 gives the full variable domain: DVKVTQSSRYLVKRTGEKVFLECVQDMDHENMFWYRQDPGLGLRLIYFSYDVKMKEKGDIPEGYSVSREKKERFSLILESASTNQTSMYLCASSKAGSAKNIQYFGAGTRLSVL.

For the CDR3, the DNA is TGTGCCAGCAGCCGTCGCGGACTAGCGGGAGGCACAGATACGCAGTATTTT. This sequence encodes CASSRRGLAGGTDTQYF. The chain combines TRBV7-2 with TRBJ2-3; 13 bases are a match to TRBD2. This CDR3 spans 17 amino acids. The V segment lost 5 bases and the J segment 1 base; nucleotides outside the gene matches: 6. The germline V gene has CDR1 SGHTA and CDR2 FQGNSA.

The table lists this clone with a few counts. The chain employs TRBV6-5 and TRBJ2-5; D remains ambiguous. The V end was cut by 2 bases, the J end by 5 bases, with 3 bases between. The CDR3 is 11 residues long. Germline V CDR1 and CDR2: MNHEY, SVGAGI. CDR3 loop: CASSYLETQYF. CDR3 DNA: TGTGCCAGCAGTTACCTGGAGACCCAGTACTTC.

This clone was counted between two and nine times. The CDR3 DNA reads TGTGCCAGCATTTTTAGCGGGACTAGCTCCTACGAGCAGTACTTC. Protein product: CASIFSGTSSYEQYF. The V and J genes are TRBV28 and TRBJ2-7, with TRBD2 identical over 8 bases. The CDR3 is 15 residues long. V shed 7 bases and J 0 bases; nucleotides not matched to a gene: 8. The germline gives CDR1 MDHEN, CDR2 SYDVKM.